The rows below give T cell receptor beta chains drawn from one sample of a study of T cell changes during pregnancy in multiple sclerosis. The data were produced by immunoSEQ multiplex PCR, yet TCRdb's version contains in-frame clones alone and is incomplete. The sample yields about 8,000 clones, 75% to 90% seen once. Sequences were derived from CD8+ T cells from peripheral blood mononuclear cells, sampled in the first trimester of pregnancy. Every receptor here comes from a female donor in good health, enrolled as a control in a pregnancy study. Each CDR3 is given with its conserved first and last residue. Fields, in order: D gene, CDR3 length, V gene, CDR3 protein. The D gene is left open where the match is weak.

TRBD2 | 15 | TRBV6-4 | CASSESGGATDTQYF
NA | 14 | TRBV10-3 | CATYNPGHQYEQYF
TRBD1 | 15 | TRBV7-9 | CASSMTGGHYNEQFF
NA | 11 | TRBV20-1 | CSANLVNEQFF
TRBD1 | 18 | TRBV28 | CASSPFSLEDRATDTQYF
TRBD1 | 21 | TRBV4-3 | CASSQDLPLRTGRIPHYGYTF
TRBD2 | 15 | TRBV2 | CATSTSGRNTGELFF
TRBD2 | 16 | TRBV18 | CASSHTGTSGSYEQYF
NA | 14 | TRBV7-9 | CASSSGTGLYEQYF
TRBD1 | 14 | TRBV6-1 | CASSPGQVGYEQYF
TRBD2 | 16 | TRBV2 | CASSELAAGEADTQYF
NA | 14 | TRBV28 | CASSLPAGGDEQYF
NA | 18 | TRBV4-3 | CASSQDWLGGANTGELFF
NA | 15 | TRBV14 | CASSHVGGGADTQYF
TRBD1 | 14 | TRBV7-2 | CASSSTGTQETQYF
NA | 15 | TRBV4-3 | CASSQEAWAAGEQYF
NA | 13 | TRBV15 | CATSRYITDTQYF
NA | 15 | TRBV5-4 | CASSTDMESSYEQYF
NA | 14 | TRBV11-3 | CASSLGGILGEQFF
NA | 15 | TRBV9 | CASSAGSGGAGEAFF
NA | 11 | TRBV6-6 | CASSHGGEQFF
NA | 13 | TRBV7-9 | CASNRVSYNEQFF
NA | 13 | TRBV2 | CASSEAEGNEQFF
NA | 15 | TRBV27 | CASSLLRANYNEQFF
NA | 16 | TRBV6-1 | CASSEAPHGVDNEQFF
NA | 15 | TRBV5-6 | CASSFPRAGINEQFF
TRBD1 | 15 | TRBV6-1 | CASSAPRDSFNEQFF
TRBD1 | 17 | TRBV19 | CASSLLLGTGDGDTQYF
TRBD1 | 15 | TRBV10-3 | CAISRAQGVDYEQYF
NA | 13 | TRBV11-2 | CASSLTFSGELFF
TRBD1 | 14 | TRBV9 | CASSFRDRGYEQYF
TRBD1 | 15 | TRBV19 | CASRSDRSSYNEQFF
NA | 11 | TRBV25-1 | CASSQGPSQHF
TRBD2 | 16 | TRBV27 | CASSPLSGGLNNEQFF
TRBD2 | 16 | TRBV27 | CASSLYGGGAGNEQFF
TRBD1 | 14 | TRBV5-1 | CASSLDRHSYEQYF
NA | 14 | TRBV6-5 | CASSAGTGAYEQYF
TRBD1 | 17 | TRBV2 | CASSEGKDRGWGQPQHF
NA | 13 | TRBV5-5 | CASAPPTTYEQYF
NA | 15 | TRBV30 | CAWNQGGLRNTEAFF
TRBD2 | 16 | TRBV5-1 | CASSTEAGGLGDTQYF
TRBD2 | 16 | TRBV19 | CASSMVAGYYTGELFF
NA | 13 | TRBV9 | CASRSGSNEKLFF
TRBD1 | 12 | TRBV5-1 | CASSTSGTGQYF